Listed below are T cell receptor beta chains from one sample, sequenced in a study of shared clonotypes between healthy human individuals. Assay used: immunoSEQ multiplex PCR; TCRdb lists only in-frame clones, some missing. The sample consists of 450,000 to 650,000 clones, just over 75% of them appearing once. The specimen sequenced was PBMCs. The receptors stem from a woman between 35 and 50 years old in good health. Some clones in this sample may be carry-over from other donors' samples. CDR3s include the opening cysteine and the closing phenylalanine or tryptophan. D genes are given only for firm matches. Some rows have no size entry. The others give once, few or many, or a class for an expanded clone.

j_call clone_size d_call v_call cdr3_nt cdr3_aa
TRBJ1-5 - - TRBV28 TGTGCCAGCAGTCTCCTCGGCCGTTACAATCAGCCCCAGCATTTT CASSLLGRYNQPQHF
TRBJ2-4 - - TRBV2 TGTGCCAGCACCGTTGAAGGGGCCGCCAAAAACATTCAGTACTTC CASTVEGAAKNIQYF
TRBJ2-2 - TRBD2 TRBV5-4 TGTGCCAGCAGTTGGTCTAGCGGTCTTCGCACCGGGGAGCTGTTTTTT CASSWSSGLRTGELFF
TRBJ1-5 - - TRBV7-2 TGTGCCAGCAGCGCCATCCCTGGACAGCCTTCCAATCAGCCCCAGCATTTT CASSAIPGQPSNQPQHF
TRBJ2-1 - - TRBV7-3 TGTGCCAGCAGCTTAACCCGGACGACAAGCGATGAGCAGTTCTTC CASSLTRTTSDEQFF
TRBJ2-1 - TRBD2 TRBV5-8 TGTGCCAGCAGCGCCACGGGACTAGCGGGAGCAGGGCGGTTCTTC CASSATGLAGAGRFF
TRBJ2-2 few - TRBV7-9 TGTGTCACTAGGCTAATTAACACCGGGGAGCTGTTTTTT CVTRLINTGELFF
TRBJ2-7 - TRBD2 TRBV6-1 TGTGCCAGCAGTGATCCGGGACTAGCGAGCGGCTCCTACGAGCAGTACTTC CASSDPGLASGSYEQYF
TRBJ2-1 - - TRBV27 TGTGCCAGCAGTATTTACCCCGGGGGGCTCTCCTACAATGAGCAGTTCTTC CASSIYPGGLSYNEQFF
TRBJ1-2 many - TRBV7-3 TGTGCCAGCAGCACTTACCCTGGCCGGGTGGATGGCTACACCTTC CASSTYPGRVDGYTF
TRBJ1-5 - - TRBV7-6 TGTGCCAGCAGCTTAGGAGCGGATTCCAATCAGCCCCAGCATTTT CASSLGADSNQPQHF
TRBJ1-5 many - TRBV10-3 TGTGCCAGCAGTTACGGGACGGAGAATCAGCCCCAGCATTTT CASSYGTENQPQHF
TRBJ1-4 - TRBD1 TRBV11-1 TGTGCCAGCAGCCCAGGACAGGGGCAAGAAAAACTGTTTTTT CASSPGQGQEKLFF
TRBJ2-3 - TRBD2 TRBV5-4 TGTGCCAGCAGCAAGGGACTAGCGGGAGGGGGAGATACGCAGTATTTT CASSKGLAGGGDTQYF
TRBJ1-5 - - TRBV27 TGTGCCAGCAGTGCACAGGGTCAGAGCAATCAGCCCCAGCATTTT CASSAQGQSNQPQHF
TRBJ2-1 - - TRBV18 TGTGCCAGCTCACCAGAAACGGGTTACAATGAGCAGTTCTTC CASSPETGYNEQFF
TRBJ2-7 once - TRBV30 TGTGCCTGGAGAAGGGCCTTTGAGCAGTACTTC CAWRRAFEQYF
TRBJ1-1 - - TRBV7-2 TGTGCCAGCAGCCAACGGGTTGTGAACACTGAAGCTTTCTTT CASSQRVVNTEAFF
TRBJ2-6 - TRBD1 TRBV19 TGTGCCAGTAGGACAGGGCCCTCTTGGTATGGGGCCAACGTCCTGACTTTC CASRTGPSWYGANVLTF
TRBJ1-1 - TRBD1 TRBV5-1 TGCGCCAGCAGCTTGGCGGGCGACAGGGGATCTGAAGCTTTCTTT CASSLAGDRGSEAFF
TRBJ2-1 many TRBD2 TRBV19 TGTGCCAGTAGCCTAGCGGGGCTAGCCTACAATGAGCAGTTCTTC CASSLAGLAYNEQFF
TRBJ1-4 - - TRBV7-9 TGTGCCAGCAGCTCGAGGACAGCAAGAAATGAAAAACTGTTTTTT CASSSRTARNEKLFF
TRBJ1-1 - TRBD1 TRBV28 TGTGCCAGCAGCCCCCCGACAGGGGGAGGTGAAGCTTTCTTT CASSPPTGGGEAFF
TRBJ2-5 once - TRBV15 TGTGCCACCAGCAGAGGCGGGACGATACAAGAGACCCAGTACTTC CATSRGGTIQETQYF
TRBJ2-7 - TRBD2 TRBV5-6 TGTGCCAGCAGCTCCTGGACTAGCGGGAGAAAGGGCCCCTACGAGCAGTACTTC CASSSWTSGRKGPYEQYF
TRBJ1-1 - TRBD1 TRBV19 TGTGCCACCGACTCGGGAGGACAGGGTTGGGGTAAAGCTTTCTTT CATDSGGQGWGKAFF
TRBJ2-7 - TRBD1 TRBV2 TGTGCCAGCAGGGTAGACAGGGACAGGGAGCAGTACTTC CASRVDRDREQYF
TRBJ1-2 - TRBD1 TRBV6-5 TGTGCCAGCAGTTACACTGGGACAGGGTCTGGCTACACCTTC CASSYTGTGSGYTF
TRBJ1-5 - TRBD1 TRBV27 TGTGCCAGCAGAAATGGGATTGACAGGGATCATCAGCCCCAGCATTTT CASRNGIDRDHQPQHF
TRBJ2-5 - - TRBV27 TGTGCCAGCAGTCTATTAGGACGAGCGGGCCAAGAGACCCAGTACTTC CASSLLGRAGQETQYF
TRBJ2-7 - TRBD1 TRBV5-1 TGCGCCAGCAGCGTGATTGGGGGACAGGGCTACGAGCAGTACTTC CASSVIGGQGYEQYF
TRBJ1-5 - - TRBV6-1 TGTGCCAGCAGTGTCGTTCCTGGGTCTGAGCAGCCCCAGCATTTT CASSVVPGSEQPQHF
TRBJ2-2 - TRBD2 TRBV4-3 TGCGCCAGCAGCGCGACTAGCGGGAGGGCCGGGGAGCTGTTTTTT CASSATSGRAGELFF
TRBJ1-3 - - TRBV5-1 TGCGCCAGCAGCACCAGCGGGGTCTCTGGAAACACCATATATTTT CASSTSGVSGNTIYF
TRBJ1-2 - - TRBV21-1 TGTGCCAGCAGCCCCACGAAGGGGGGGGCTAACTATGGCTACACCTTC CASSPTKGGANYGYTF
TRBJ2-1 - TRBD2 TRBV27 TGTGCCAGCAGTACATGGGGACTAGCGGGAAGGGATTCCTACAATGAGCAGTTCTTC CASSTWGLAGRDSYNEQFF
TRBJ2-7 - TRBD1 TRBV6-1 TGTGCCAGCAGTACCAGACAGGGCTCCTACGAGCAGTACTTC CASSTRQGSYEQYF
TRBJ2-3 - - TRBV5-1 TGCGCCAGCAGCTTGGGAACAGGGTTACACACAGATACGCAGTATTTT CASSLGTGLHTDTQYF
TRBJ1-5 - - TRBV5-8 TGTGCCAGCAGCTTGGGGCTCGGCAATCAGCTCCAGCATTTT CASSLGLGNQLQHF
TRBJ1-5 - - TRBV28 TGTGCCAGCTGCCCGGTAAATCAGCCCCAGCATTTT CASCPVNQPQHF
TRBJ2-7 - TRBD2 TRBV10-3 TGTGCCATCAGTGAGGGAGCGGGAGGCGTCCACGAGCAGTACTTC CAISEGAGGVHEQYF
TRBJ2-2 - - TRBV6-4 TGTGCCAGCAGTGACTCGAGTGGGCACACCGGGGAGCTGTTTTTT CASSDSSGHTGELFF
TRBJ2-3 - - TRBV11-2 TGTGCCAGCACCCCAACAGCCTCCAGCCGGGAAGATACGCAGTATTTT CASTPTASSREDTQYF
TRBJ1-2 many TRBD1 TRBV5-4 TGTGCCAGCAGTCTGACAGGGGTTAACTATGGCTACACCTTC CASSLTGVNYGYTF
TRBJ1-1 few - TRBV10-3 TGTGCCATCAGTGAGTTCACTGAAGCTTTCTTT CAISEFTEAFF
TRBJ1-5 - - TRBV4-3 TGCGCCAGCAGCCAAGATCTGACGGCGCACAATCAGCCCCAGCATTTT CASSQDLTAHNQPQHF
TRBJ2-7 - - TRBV4-3 TGCGCCAGCAGCCAAGCATCTAGACCATCCTACGAGCAGTACTTC CASSQASRPSYEQYF
TRBJ2-7 once TRBD1 TRBV7-9 TGTGCCAGCAGCCCTCTGACAGGGATCTACGAGCAGTACTTC CASSPLTGIYEQYF
TRBJ2-7 - - TRBV14 TGTGCCAGCAGCCAAACAGAATACGAGCAGTACTTC CASSQTEYEQYF
TRBJ1-6 - - TRBV30 TGTGCCTGGAGTGTGGGCTCCTATAATTCACCCCTCCACTTT CAWSVGSYNSPLHF
TRBJ2-3 - TRBD2 TRBV10-1 TGCGCCAGCAGTGGCCCCCCTCTAGCGGGTGCCCGGGATACGCAGTATTTT CASSGPPLAGARDTQYF
TRBJ2-1 - TRBD1 TRBV7-7 TGTGCTAGCAGCCAGTGGACAGGGTCCCATGAGCAGTTCTTC CASSQWTGSHEQFF
TRBJ2-2 - - TRBV5-4 TGTGCCAGCAGCCGGGACACTTACACCGGGGAGCTGTTTTTT CASSRDTYTGELFF
TRBJ1-4 - - TRBV5-1 TGCGCCAGCAGCTCTCAGGGCGGTGAAAAACTGTTTTTT CASSSQGGEKLFF
TRBJ1-4 - - TRBV7-9 TGTGCCAGCAGCCCAGGGTTCGCAACTAATGAAAAACTGTTTTTT CASSPGFATNEKLFF
TRBJ2-5 - - TRBV27 TGTGCCAGCAGTTTGGGCAGGGGAGAGACCCAGTACTTC CASSLGRGETQYF
TRBJ2-2 - TRBD2 TRBV25-1 TGTGCCAGCAGTCCCCTAGCGGGAGTTGACGCCGGGGAGCTGTTTTTT CASSPLAGVDAGELFF
TRBJ2-1 - - TRBV28 TGTGCCAGCAGACCCGACAGGACCTCCTACAATGAGCAGTTCTTC CASRPDRTSYNEQFF